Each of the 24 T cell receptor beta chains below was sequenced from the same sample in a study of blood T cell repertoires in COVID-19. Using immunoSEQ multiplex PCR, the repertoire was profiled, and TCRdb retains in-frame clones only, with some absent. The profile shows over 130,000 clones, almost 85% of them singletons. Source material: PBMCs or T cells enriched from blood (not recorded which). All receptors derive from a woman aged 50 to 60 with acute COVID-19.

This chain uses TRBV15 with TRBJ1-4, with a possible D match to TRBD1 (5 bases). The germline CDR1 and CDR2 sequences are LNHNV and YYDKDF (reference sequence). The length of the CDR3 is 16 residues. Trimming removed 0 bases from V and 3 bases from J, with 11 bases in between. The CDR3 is CATSRDSGLANEKLFF. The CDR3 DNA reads TGTGCCACCAGCAGAGATTCAGGGCTAGCTAATGAAAAACTGTTTTTT.

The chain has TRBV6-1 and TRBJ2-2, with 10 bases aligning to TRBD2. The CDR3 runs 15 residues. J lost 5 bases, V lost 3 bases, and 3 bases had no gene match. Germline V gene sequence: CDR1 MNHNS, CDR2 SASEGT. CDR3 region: CASSEEAGGTGELFF. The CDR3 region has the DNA TGTGCCAGCAGTGAGGAAGCGGGAGGGACCGGGGAGCTGTTTTTT.

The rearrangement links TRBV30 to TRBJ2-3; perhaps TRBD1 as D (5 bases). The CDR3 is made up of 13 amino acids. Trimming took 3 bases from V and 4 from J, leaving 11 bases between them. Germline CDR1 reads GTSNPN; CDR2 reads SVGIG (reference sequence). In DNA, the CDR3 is TGTGCCTGGAGCGTCATAGGGGCAGATACGCAGTATTTT. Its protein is CAWSVIGADTQYF. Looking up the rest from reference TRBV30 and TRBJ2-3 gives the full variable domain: SQTIHQWPATLVQPVGSPLSLECTVEGTSNPNLYWYRQAAGRGLQLLFYSVGIGQISSEVPQNLSASRPQDRQFILSSKKLLLSDSGFYLCAWSVIGADTQYFGPGTRLTVL.

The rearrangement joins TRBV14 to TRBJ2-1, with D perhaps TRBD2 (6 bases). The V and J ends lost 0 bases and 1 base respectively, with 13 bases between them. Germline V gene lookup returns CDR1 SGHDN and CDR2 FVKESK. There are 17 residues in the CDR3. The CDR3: CASSQDLGSRSYNEQFF. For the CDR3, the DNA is TGTGCCAGCAGCCAAGATCTCGGGAGCAGGTCCTACAATGAGCAGTTCTTC.

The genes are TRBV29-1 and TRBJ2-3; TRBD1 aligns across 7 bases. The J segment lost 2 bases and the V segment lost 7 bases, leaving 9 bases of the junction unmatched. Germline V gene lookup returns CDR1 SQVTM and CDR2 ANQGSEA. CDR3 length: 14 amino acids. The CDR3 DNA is TGCAGCGCAACCCCGGGACAGAACACAGATACGCAGTATTTT. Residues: CSATPGQNTDTQYF.

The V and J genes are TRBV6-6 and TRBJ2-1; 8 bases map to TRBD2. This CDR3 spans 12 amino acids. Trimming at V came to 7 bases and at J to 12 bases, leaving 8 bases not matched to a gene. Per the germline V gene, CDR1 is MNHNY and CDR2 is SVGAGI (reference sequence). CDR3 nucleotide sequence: TGTGCCAGCACTTCTCAAACTAGCGGGCAGTTCTTC. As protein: CASTSQTSGQFF.

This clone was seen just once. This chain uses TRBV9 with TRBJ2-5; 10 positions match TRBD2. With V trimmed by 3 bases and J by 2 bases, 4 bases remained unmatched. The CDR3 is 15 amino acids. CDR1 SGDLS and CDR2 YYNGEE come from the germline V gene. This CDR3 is CASSESGRGQETQYF. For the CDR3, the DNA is TGTGCCAGCAGCGAAAGCGGGAGGGGACAAGAGACCCAGTACTTC.

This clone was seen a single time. CDR3 in amino acids: CASSIVLQGYGYTF. In nucleotides, the CDR3 is TGTGCCAGTAGTATAGTGTTACAGGGGTATGGCTACACCTTC. The chain links TRBV19 to TRBJ1-2, with 7 bases that match TRBD1. The junction had 4 bases not matched to a gene; V was cut back by 1 base and J by 5 bases. Germline CDR1 reads LNHDA; CDR2 reads SQIVND (reference sequence). The length of the CDR3 is 14 residues.

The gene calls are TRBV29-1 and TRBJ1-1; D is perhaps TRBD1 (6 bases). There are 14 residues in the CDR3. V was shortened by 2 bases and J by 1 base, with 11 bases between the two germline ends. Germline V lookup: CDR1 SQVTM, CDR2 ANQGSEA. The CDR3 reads CSVERDIENTEAFF. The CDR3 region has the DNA TGCAGCGTTGAAAGGGACATCGAGAACACTGAAGCTTTCTTT.

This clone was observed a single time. DNA of the CDR3: TGTGCCAGCAGCGGTGACAGGGGGCGAGGGGAGACCCAGTACTTC. Translation gives CASSGDRGRGETQYF. V gene TRBV9 combines with J gene TRBJ2-5; TRBD1 aligns across 10 bases. The CDR3 length is 15 residues. With 3 bases clipped from V and 5 bases from J, the junction kept 7 bases outside the gene matches. Looked up from germline, CDR1 is SGDLS and CDR2 is YYNGEE. The full variable domain, rest sourced from reference TRBV9 and TRBJ2-5, is DSGVTQTPKHLITATGQRVTLRCSPRSGDLSVYWYQQSLDQGLQFLIQYYNGEERAKGNILERFSAQQFPDLHSELNLSSLELGDSALYFCASSGDRGRGETQYFGPGTRLLVL.

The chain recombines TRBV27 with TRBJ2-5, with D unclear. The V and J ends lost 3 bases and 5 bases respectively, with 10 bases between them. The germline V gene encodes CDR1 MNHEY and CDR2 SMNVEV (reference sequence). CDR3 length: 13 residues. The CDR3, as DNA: TGTGCCAGCAGTTTTCGTAGGAGTGAGACCCAGTACTTC. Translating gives CASSFRRSETQYF.

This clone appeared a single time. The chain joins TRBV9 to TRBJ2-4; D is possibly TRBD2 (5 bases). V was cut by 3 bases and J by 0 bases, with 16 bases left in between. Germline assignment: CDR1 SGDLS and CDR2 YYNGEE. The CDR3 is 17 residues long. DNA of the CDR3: TGTGCCAGCAGCGGAGCCGGAGGATACGGAGCCAAAAACATTCAGTACTTC. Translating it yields CASSGAGGYGAKNIQYF.

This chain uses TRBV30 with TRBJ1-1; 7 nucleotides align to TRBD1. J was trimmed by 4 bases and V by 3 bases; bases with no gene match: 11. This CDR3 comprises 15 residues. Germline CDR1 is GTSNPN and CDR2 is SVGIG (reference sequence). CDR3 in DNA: TGTGCCTGGAGACGACCCGACAGGGATCGCACTGAAGCTTTCTTT. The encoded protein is CAWRRPDRDRTEAFF. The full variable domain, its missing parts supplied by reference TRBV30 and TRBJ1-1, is SQTIHQWPATLVQPVGSPLSLECTVEGTSNPNLYWYRQAAGRGLQLLFYSVGIGQISSEVPQNLSASRPQDRQFILSSKKLLLSDSGFYLCAWRRPDRDRTEAFFGQGTRLTVV.

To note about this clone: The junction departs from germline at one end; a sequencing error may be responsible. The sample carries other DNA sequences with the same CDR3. CDR3 sequence: CASSSNYGYTF. In DNA, the CDR3 is TGTGCCAGCAGTTCTAATTATGGCTACACCTTC. The chain is built from TRBV28 and TRBJ1-2, with D hard to call. Germline CDR1 is MDHEN and CDR2 is SYDVKM. The CDR3 spans 11 residues.

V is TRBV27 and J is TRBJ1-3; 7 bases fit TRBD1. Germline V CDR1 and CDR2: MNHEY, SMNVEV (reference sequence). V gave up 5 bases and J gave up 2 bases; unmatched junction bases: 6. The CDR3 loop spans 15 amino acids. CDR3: CASSQQGTTGNTIYF. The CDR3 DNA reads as TGTGCCAGCAGTCAACAGGGGACGACTGGAAACACCATATATTTT.

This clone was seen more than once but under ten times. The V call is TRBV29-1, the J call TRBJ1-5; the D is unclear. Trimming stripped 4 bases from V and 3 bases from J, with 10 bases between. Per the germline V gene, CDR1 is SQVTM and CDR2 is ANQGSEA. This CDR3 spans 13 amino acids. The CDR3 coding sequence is TGCAGCGTTGCGGCAGGATCCAATCAGCCCCAGCATTTT. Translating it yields CSVAAGSNQPQHF.

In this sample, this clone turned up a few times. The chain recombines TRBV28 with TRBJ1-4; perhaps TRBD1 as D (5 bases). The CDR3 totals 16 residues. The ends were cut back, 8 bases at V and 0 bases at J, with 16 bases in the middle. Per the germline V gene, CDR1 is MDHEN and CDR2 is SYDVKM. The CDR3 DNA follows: TGTGCCAGCGCAGGGCGGGACGGATCAACTAATGAAAAACTGTTTTTT. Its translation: CASAGRDGSTNEKLFF. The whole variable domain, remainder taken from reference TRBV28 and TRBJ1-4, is DVKVTQSSRYLVKRTGEKVFLECVQDMDHENMFWYRQDPGLGLRLIYFSYDVKMKEKGDIPEGYSVSREKKERFSLILESASTNQTSMYLCASAGRDGSTNEKLFFGSGTQLSVL.

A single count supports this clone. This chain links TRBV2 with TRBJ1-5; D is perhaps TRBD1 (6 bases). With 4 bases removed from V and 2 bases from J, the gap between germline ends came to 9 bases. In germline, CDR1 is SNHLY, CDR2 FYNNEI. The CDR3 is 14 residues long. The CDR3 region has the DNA TGTGCCAGCAGTGGGCCAGGGGGCAATCAGCCCCAGCATTTT. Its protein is CASSGPGGNQPQHF.

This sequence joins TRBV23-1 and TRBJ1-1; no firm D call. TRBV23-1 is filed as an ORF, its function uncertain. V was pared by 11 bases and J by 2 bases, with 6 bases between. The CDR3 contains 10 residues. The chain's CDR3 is CAPLNTEAFF. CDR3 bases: TGCGCCCCCCTAAACACTGAAGCTTTCTTT.

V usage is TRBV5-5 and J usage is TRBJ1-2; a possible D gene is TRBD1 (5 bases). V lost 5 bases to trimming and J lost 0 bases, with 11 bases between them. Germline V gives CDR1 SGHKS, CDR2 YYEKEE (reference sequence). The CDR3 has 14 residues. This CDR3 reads CASREQVTNYGYTF. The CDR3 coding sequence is TGTGCCAGCAGGGAACAGGTAACTAACTATGGCTACACCTTC.

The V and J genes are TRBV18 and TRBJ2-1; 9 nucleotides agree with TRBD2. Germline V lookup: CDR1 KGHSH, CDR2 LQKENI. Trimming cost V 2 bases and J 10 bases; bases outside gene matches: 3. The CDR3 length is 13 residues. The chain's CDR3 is CASSPGTSREQFF. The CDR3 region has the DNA TGTGCCAGCTCACCAGGGACTAGCCGGGAGCAGTTCTTC.

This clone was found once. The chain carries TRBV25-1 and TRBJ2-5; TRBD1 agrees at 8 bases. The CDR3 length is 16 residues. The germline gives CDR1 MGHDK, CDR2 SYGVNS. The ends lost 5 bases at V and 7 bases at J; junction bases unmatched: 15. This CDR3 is CASSPTGTGDAGTQYF. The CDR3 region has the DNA TGTGCCAGCAGTCCCACAGGGACAGGCGACGCTGGGACCCAGTACTTC.

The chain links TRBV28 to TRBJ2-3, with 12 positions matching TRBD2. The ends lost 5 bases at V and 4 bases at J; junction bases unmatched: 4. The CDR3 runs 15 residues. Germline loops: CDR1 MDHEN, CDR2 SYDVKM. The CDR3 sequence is CASSLAGGRSDTQYF. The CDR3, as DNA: TGTGCCAGCAGTCTAGCGGGAGGGCGGTCAGATACGCAGTATTTT. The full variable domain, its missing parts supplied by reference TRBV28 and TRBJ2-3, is DVKVTQSSRYLVKRTGEKVFLECVQDMDHENMFWYRQDPGLGLRLIYFSYDVKMKEKGDIPEGYSVSREKKERFSLILESASTNQTSMYLCASSLAGGRSDTQYFGPGTRLTVL.

The CDR3 region has the DNA TGTGCAAGTCGCGCAGGCACGGGACAGGGGACGACTGAAGCTTTCTTT. This codes for CASRAGTGQGTTEAFF. This chain uses TRBV12-2 with TRBJ1-1; the D call in the table, TRBD1, was not verified against the DNA. TRBV12-2 is an annotated pseudogene. The length of the CDR3 is 16 residues.